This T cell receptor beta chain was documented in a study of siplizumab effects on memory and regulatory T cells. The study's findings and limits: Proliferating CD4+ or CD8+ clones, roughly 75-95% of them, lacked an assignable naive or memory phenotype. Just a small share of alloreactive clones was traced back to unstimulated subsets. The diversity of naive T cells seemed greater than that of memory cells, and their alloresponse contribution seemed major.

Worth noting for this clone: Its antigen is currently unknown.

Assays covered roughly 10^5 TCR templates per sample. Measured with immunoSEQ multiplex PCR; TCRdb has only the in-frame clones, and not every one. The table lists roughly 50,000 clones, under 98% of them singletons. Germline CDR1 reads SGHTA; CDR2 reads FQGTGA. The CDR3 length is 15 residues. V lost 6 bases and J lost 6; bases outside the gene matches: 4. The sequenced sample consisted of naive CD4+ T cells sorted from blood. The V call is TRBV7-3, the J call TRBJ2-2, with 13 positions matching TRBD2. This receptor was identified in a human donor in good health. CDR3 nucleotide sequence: TGTGCCAGCAGAAGGACTAGCGGGAGACCCGGGGAGCTGTTTTTT. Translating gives CASRRTSGRPGELFF.